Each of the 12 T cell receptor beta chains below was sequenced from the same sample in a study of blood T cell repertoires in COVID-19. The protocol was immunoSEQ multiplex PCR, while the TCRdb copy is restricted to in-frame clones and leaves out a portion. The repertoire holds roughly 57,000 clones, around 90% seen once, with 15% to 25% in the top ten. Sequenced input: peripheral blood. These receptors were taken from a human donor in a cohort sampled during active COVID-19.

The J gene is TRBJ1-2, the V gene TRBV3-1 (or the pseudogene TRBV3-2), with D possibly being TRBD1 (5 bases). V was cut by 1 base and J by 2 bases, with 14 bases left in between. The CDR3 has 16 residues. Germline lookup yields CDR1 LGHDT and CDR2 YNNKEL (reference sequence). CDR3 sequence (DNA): TGTGCCAGCAGCCAAGGGGCAGGGAAGACAAACTATGGCTACACCTTC. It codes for CASSQGAGKTNYGYTF.

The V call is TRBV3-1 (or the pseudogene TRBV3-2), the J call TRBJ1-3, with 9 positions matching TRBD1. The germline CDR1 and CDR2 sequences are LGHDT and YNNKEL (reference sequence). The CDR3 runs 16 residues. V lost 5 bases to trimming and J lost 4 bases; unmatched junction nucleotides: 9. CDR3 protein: CASSKGGDRVGNTIYF. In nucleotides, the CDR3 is TGTGCCAGCAGCAAGGGGGGGGACAGGGTCGGAAACACCATATATTTT.

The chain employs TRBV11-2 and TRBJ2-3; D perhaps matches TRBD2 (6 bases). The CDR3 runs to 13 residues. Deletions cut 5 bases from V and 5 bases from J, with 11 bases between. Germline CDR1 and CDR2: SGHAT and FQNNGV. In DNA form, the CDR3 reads TGTGCCAGCAGCCCCCGACTAGAAGATACGCAGTATTTT. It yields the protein CASSPRLEDTQYF.

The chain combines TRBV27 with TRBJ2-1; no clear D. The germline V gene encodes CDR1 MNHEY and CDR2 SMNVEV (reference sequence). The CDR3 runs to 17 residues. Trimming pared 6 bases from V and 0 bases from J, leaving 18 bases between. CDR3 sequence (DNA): TGTGCCAGCAGCCCCCACGGTAGCTTGGGCTCCTACAATGAGCAGTTCTTC. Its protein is CASSPHGSLGSYNEQFF.

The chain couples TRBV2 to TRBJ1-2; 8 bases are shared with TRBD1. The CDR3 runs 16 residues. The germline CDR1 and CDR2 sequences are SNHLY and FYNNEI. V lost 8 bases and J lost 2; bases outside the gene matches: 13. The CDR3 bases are TGTGCCAGCTTAACGGGCGACAGGGGATTCAACTATGGCTACACCTTC. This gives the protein CASLTGDRGFNYGYTF.

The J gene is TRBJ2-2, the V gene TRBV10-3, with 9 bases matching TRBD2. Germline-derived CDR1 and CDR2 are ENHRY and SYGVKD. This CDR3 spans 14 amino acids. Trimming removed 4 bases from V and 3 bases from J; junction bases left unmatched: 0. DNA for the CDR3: TGTGCCATCAGTGGGACTAGCGACACCGGGGAGCTGTTTTTT. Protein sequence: CAISGTSDTGELFF.

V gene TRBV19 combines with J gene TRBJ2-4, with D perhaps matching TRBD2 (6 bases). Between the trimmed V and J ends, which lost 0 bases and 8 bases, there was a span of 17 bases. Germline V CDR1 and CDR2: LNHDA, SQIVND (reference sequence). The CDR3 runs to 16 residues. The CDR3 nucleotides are TGTGCCAGTAGTATAGATTACGGAGGGGTGGCTTACATTCAGTACTTC. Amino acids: CASSIDYGGVAYIQYF.

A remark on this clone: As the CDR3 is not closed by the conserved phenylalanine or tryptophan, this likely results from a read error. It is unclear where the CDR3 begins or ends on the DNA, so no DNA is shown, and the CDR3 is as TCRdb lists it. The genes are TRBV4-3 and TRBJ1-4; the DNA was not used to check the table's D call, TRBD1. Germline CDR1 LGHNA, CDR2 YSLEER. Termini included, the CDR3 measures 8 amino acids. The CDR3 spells CASSHSRV.

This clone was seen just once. The CDR3 coding sequence is TGTGCCAGCAGCCCACAGGGGGCGTTGGGCGGGGAGCTGTTTTTT. It encodes CASSPQGALGGELFF. V gene TRBV7-3 combines with J gene TRBJ2-2, with 9 nucleotides matching TRBD1. The CDR3 is 15 residues long. Germline values: CDR1 SGHTA, CDR2 FQGTGA. V trimming: 5 bases; J trimming: 7 bases; junction bases outside the gene matches: 8.

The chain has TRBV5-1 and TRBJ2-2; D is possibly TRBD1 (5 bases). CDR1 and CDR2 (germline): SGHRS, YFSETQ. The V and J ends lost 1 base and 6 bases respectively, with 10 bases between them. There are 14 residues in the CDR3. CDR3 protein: CASSLSGFAGELFF. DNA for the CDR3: TGCGCCAGCAGCTTGTCAGGGTTCGCCGGGGAGCTGTTTTTT.

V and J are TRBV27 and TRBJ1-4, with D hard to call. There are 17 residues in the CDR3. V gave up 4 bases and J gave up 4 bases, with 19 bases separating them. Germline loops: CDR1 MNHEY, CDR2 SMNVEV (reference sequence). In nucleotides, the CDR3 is TGTGCCAGCAGTTCATCGGGGAGAGGTTTTCTTAATGAAAAACTGTTTTTT. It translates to CASSSSGRGFLNEKLFF.

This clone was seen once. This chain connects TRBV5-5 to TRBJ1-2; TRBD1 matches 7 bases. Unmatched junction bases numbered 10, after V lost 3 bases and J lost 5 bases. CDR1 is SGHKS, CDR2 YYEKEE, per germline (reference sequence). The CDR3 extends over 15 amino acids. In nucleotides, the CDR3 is TGTGCCAGCAGCTACCCGTCGACAGGGCGGTATGGCTACACCTTC. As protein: CASSYPSTGRYGYTF.